This TCR beta chain was captured in a study of shared T cell receptors in the human thymus. A remark on this clone: Distinct nucleotide sequences in the sample also encode this CDR3.

Profiled with immunoSEQ multiplex PCR; TCRdb holds only in-frame clones, not every one. The table has 700,000 to 750,000 clones, 80% to 90% seen once. Trimming removed 2 bases at V and 4 bases at J, with 9 bases between. The CDR3 covers 13 residues. The V gene's germline CDR1 is SGDLS and CDR2 YYNGEE. These data were also reused for a study on human thymus T cells.

This clonotype originated in a girl in the first two years of life with a congenital heart defect. The chain links TRBV9 to TRBJ1-2; no clear D. The sample comprised thymocytes. The DNA for the CDR3 is TGTGCCAGCAGCGTTGGGGAGGGCTATGGCTACACCTTC. Protein product: CASSVGEGYGYTF.